The next 2 T cell receptor beta chains were all read from a single sample in a study of cytomegalovirus exposure and HLA in healthy donors. PCR primers comprised 60 Vbeta and 13 Jbeta primers. The repertoire was sequenced with immunoSEQ multiplex PCR; TCRdb's copy has only in-frame clones and lacks some. The sample includes 100,000 to 150,000 clones, roughly 77% of them seen just once. Sample: PBMCs. The receptors stem from a man aged 35-49 years in good health and CMV-seronegative.

This clone was detected only once. This chain joins TRBV29-1 and TRBJ1-2; D uncertain. Germline V gene lookup returns CDR1 SQVTM and CDR2 ANQGSEA. This CDR3 comprises 14 residues. With 3 bases removed from V and 1 base from J, the gap between germline ends came to 12 bases. CDR3 region: CSVDRSEGNYGYTF. The DNA for the CDR3 is TGCAGCGTTGACCGGTCGGAGGGTAACTATGGCTACACCTTC.

This clone was picked up a small number of times. The CDR3 loop is CASRAGTGDTGELFF. CDR3 DNA: TGCGCCAGCAGGGCCGGGACAGGGGACACCGGGGAGCTGTTTTTT. The rearrangement uses TRBV5-1 and TRBJ2-2; 10 bases match TRBD1. The germline V gene has CDR1 SGHRS and CDR2 YFSETQ. The CDR3 loop spans 15 amino acids. The trim removed 5 bases at V and 3 bases at J, leaving 4 bases unmatched.